This T cell receptor (beta chain) is drawn from a study of Graves' ophthalmopathy and Graves' hyperthyroidism (dated by TCRdb to the late 2010s). As for the study more broadly: A patient counted as having stable hyperthyroidism if there was no progression to ophthalmopathy within 18 months of follow-up. In total, around 140 blood samples were TCR-sequenced: fewer than 50 ophthalmopathy, approximately 80 hyperthyroidism and roughly 17 hyperthyroidism-to-ophthalmopathy patients. In roughly 6 hyperthyroidism patients, the T-cell repertoires found in thyroid tissue were compared with those found in blood. The independent validation cohort included under 20 hyperthyroidism patients plus 17 patients who later progressed from hyperthyroidism to ophthalmopathy. To tell Graves' ophthalmopathy apart from Graves' hyperthyroidism, and to predict which patients would progress to ophthalmopathy, the study relied on TCR beta repertoire signatures. To explore V-J signatures that separate ophthalmopathy from hyperthyroidism, a discovery set of fewer than 110 patients was enrolled, consisting of about 45 with ophthalmopathy and fewer than 60 with stable hyperthyroidism. Following sampling, methimazole starting at 30 mg daily was administered to hyperthyroidism patients, and high-dose intravenous methylprednisolone was administered to ophthalmopathy patients. Results and caveats for the whole study, not just this receptor: In validation, the model predicted ophthalmopathy progression with roughly 68% sensitivity and roughly 72% specificity; about a dozen predicted patients were CT-confirmed with GO in a median of roughly 6.8 months. The 13-signature model separated ophthalmopathy from stable hyperthyroidism with approximately 90% sensitivity and 81.08% specificity in cross-validation, and 80%/75% in the test set. Sample size was not statistically predetermined, and group allocation was not concealed from the investigators. Most expanded thyroid clonotypes with a frequency above 0.001 also appeared in blood, which suggests that blood repertoires may reflect the immune response in the thyroid.

CDR1 and CDR2 are read off the germline V gene as SNHLY and FYNNEI. The CDR3 covers 12 residues, taking in both the cysteine and the phenylalanine. CDR3 DNA only is kept here, 36 bases in frame from base 1. V and J lose 7 bases and 1 base, and a span of 7 bases separates them. For repertoire sequencing, the TCR beta CDR3 regions were amplified from RNA transcripts. The first round was an RT-PCR using HTBI primers with the Qiagen OneStep RT-PCR kit, and this first round was followed by a second-round multiplex PCR, then size selection and purification. Sequencing of the libraries was carried out on an Illumina HiSeq2000 in paired-end mode with 100 bp reads. In the authors' own workflow: SOAPnuke was used to process the reads, removing any read that contained adapters or uncalled bases, had a mean Phred below 15, or lacked an exact match to the constant primer or identifier. COPE v1.2.5 was used to merge high-quality paired reads. Each unique nucleotide sequence was defined as a clonotype, and clonotypes were aligned to IMGT TRB V, D and J references with MiTCR v1.1. Analysis was restricted to V-J combinations with a frequency above 0.0001, which covered about 99% of repertoires. For each V-J combination, a TCR clonal expansion and chaos score was defined as F50 clonal expansion divided by the chaos observed in the TCRdist matrix. Welch's t-statistics and random forest were used to reduce features to about a dozen V-J combinations, which were fed into a naive Bayes classifier. Thyroid-blood repertoire similarity was quantified with the Morisita-Horn index. The public reads were run again by TCRdb, first through fastp at Q25 and then through MiXCR, and only productive beta chains were kept. Each record represents a unique CDR3 protein, reported with the most common genes and DNA among its rows. The V and J calls and clone size are TCRdb's, not the authors'. Present in this sample are over a million distinct CDR3 sequences, about 36% of which were seen just once. The top ten clones comprise around 10% of the sample.

In its sample, this clonotype was seen many times. The antigen it recognizes is unknown. The record has no base qualities; no much larger clone is one base away. The hyperthyroidism patients were 18 to 65 years old and newly diagnosed, with a disease duration of less than 2 months. Patients with other autoimmune diseases, uncontrolled infections, pregnancy or lactation were excluded. Diagnosis was based on clinical symptoms, serum thyroxine, TRAb, thyroid ultrasound and orbital computed tomography. Total RNA was extracted using Trizol reagent, and RNA quality was checked on an Agilent 2100 Bioanalyzer.

The specimen sequenced was peripheral blood or thyroid tissue (not recorded which). The sequence joins TRBV2 to TRBJ1-1; no D gene is confidently identified. The origin of this receptor is an adult man with Graves' hyperthyroidism. The sequenced DNA: TGTGCCAGCAAAGTGGAGAACACTGAAGCTTTCTTT. Translated, this gives CASKVENTEAFF.